This is a list of T cell receptor beta chains from one sample in a study of tumour-infiltrating T cells in Burkitt lymphoma. Clones were sequenced by immunoSEQ multiplex PCR, and TCRdb holds only the in-frame ones, with some missing. Of around 9,200 clones in the sample, approximately 65% were seen once. Sequenced sample: tumor tissue. Source of these receptors: a human donor with diffuse large B-cell lymphoma. CDR3s include the opening cysteine and the closing phenylalanine or tryptophan. A D gene is named only where the DNA matches it firmly. Part of the rows lack a size; the others show once, few, many or a class for expanded clones.

TRBJ1-1,.,.,TRBV6-5,TGTGCCAGCAGTTACGAACCACAGGGAGACACTGAAGCTTTCTTT,CASSYEPQGDTEAFF
TRBJ1-2,few,TRBD1,TRBV2,TGTGCCAGCACTCCAGCGGCGAAGGACAGGGAATATGCTAACTATGGCTACACCTTC,CASTPAAKDREYANYGYTF
TRBJ2-3,few,TRBD2,TRBV7-9,TGTGCCAGCAGCTTCCCTAGCGGGGGAAGAGATACGCAGTATTTT,CASSFPSGGRDTQYF
TRBJ1-5,.,TRBD1,TRBV7-8,TGTGCCAGCAGCCGAACAGGGGGACTCAATCAGCCCCAGCATTTT,CASSRTGGLNQPQHF
TRBJ1-5,.,TRBD1,TRBV4-1,TGCGACAGCAGCCATGAACAGGGGAGCAATCAGCCCCAGCATTTT,CDSSHEQGSNQPQHF
TRBJ1-3,.,.,TRBV18,TGTGCCAGCTCACCGACGGGACATAAAGGAAACACCATATATTTT,CASSPTGHKGNTIYF
TRBJ2-5,.,TRBD2,TRBV10-3,TGTGCCATCAGCTGGGGGACTAGCGGGGGATACTACCAAGAGACCCAGTACTTC,CAISWGTSGGYYQETQYF
TRBJ1-1,.,.,TRBV6-1,TGTGCCAGCAGTGAACCCAGCGCCGGGGGGAACACTGAAGCTTTCTTT,CASSEPSAGGNTEAFF
TRBJ1-5,.,TRBD1,TRBV5-1,TGCGCCAGCAGCCAATTGGGACAGAAGGATCAGCCCCAGCATTTT,CASSQLGQKDQPQHF
TRBJ1-4,.,TRBD1,TRBV7-2,TGTGCCAGCAGCTCAGGGGGACCGCTGCGGGAAAAACTGTTTTTT,CASSSGGPLREKLFF
TRBJ1-2,few,.,TRBV28,TGTGCCAGCAGACTCGGGACATGGCGGGATGGCTACACCTTC,CASRLGTWRDGYTF
TRBJ2-3,.,TRBD1,TRBV5-1,TGCGCCAGCAGCAACCCGGGACAGGCTTTCACAGATACGCAGTATTTT,CASSNPGQAFTDTQYF
TRBJ1-2,.,TRBD1,TRBV6-6,TGTGCCAGCAGTCCCGGGACAGGGGACGGCTACACCTTC,CASSPGTGDGYTF
TRBJ2-1,once,TRBD2,TRBV5-1,TGCGCCAGCAGCCTGACGGGGGGACCCCGCCATGAGCAGTTCTTC,CASSLTGGPRHEQFF
TRBJ1-6,few,.,TRBV4-2,TGTGCCAGCAGCCAAGGCGGGGGTTCACCCCTCCACTTT,CASSQGGGSPLHF
TRBJ2-3,few,.,TRBV5-1,TGCGCCAGCCGACTGAACACTGGGGATACGCAGTATTTT,CASRLNTGDTQYF
TRBJ2-6,.,.,TRBV15,TGTGCCACCAGCAGCTCGAGTCTGGAGTCTGGGGCCAACGTCCTGACTTTC,CATSSSSLESGANVLTF
TRBJ1-4,.,.,TRBV2,TGTGCCAGCAGAGCAGGGTTGGGTTTGGGTGATGAAAAACTGTTTTTT,CASRAGLGLGDEKLFF
TRBJ1-2,medium-sized,.,TRBV2,TGTGCCAGCAGACAAACGAGTGCTGGCTACACCTTC,CASRQTSAGYTF
TRBJ1-1,.,.,TRBV5-1,TGCGCCAGCACCCTTCAGGGGAACGGGAACACTGAAGCTTTCTTT,CASTLQGNGNTEAFF
TRBJ1-2,once,.,TRBV29-1,TGCAGCGTGCTCCATCCTCTGGAAGGGACCTATGGCTACACCTTC,CSVLHPLEGTYGYTF
TRBJ1-6,few,.,TRBV6-4,TGTGCCAGCAGTCCCGAGGGGGGGCTAACCGGACCCCTCCACTTT,CASSPEGGLTGPLHF
TRBJ1-1,once,.,TRBV6-5,TGTGCCAGCAGTTACATTCACAAGGTCACTAAAGCTTTCTTT,CASSYIHKVTKAFF
TRBJ2-6,.,TRBD2,TRBV4-1,TGCGCCAGCAGCCAAGATCACCCGCTAGCGGGGGACTCTGGGGCCAACGTCCTGACTTTC,CASSQDHPLAGDSGANVLTF
TRBJ2-3,.,.,TRBV5-1,TGCGCCAGCAGCTTGGGGTTTCGCTCCACAGATACGCAGTATTTT,CASSLGFRSTDTQYF
TRBJ2-7,.,.,TRBV10-3,TGTGCCTCCAGCCCTAGTGAACCCTACGAGCAGTACTTC,CASSPSEPYEQYF
TRBJ2-1,.,TRBD2,TRBV5-4,TGTGCCAGCAGGCCTGCGACTAGCGGGGCTTACAATGAGCAGTTCTTC,CASRPATSGAYNEQFF
TRBJ1-6,.,.,TRBV19,TGTGCCAGTAGTAACGGGGCCTATAATTCACCCCTCCACTTT,CASSNGAYNSPLHF
TRBJ1-3,.,.,TRBV6-6,TGTGCCAGCAGTTTTGGGACTTTTTCTGGAAACACCATATATTTT,CASSFGTFSGNTIYF
TRBJ1-5,.,TRBD1,TRBV7-9,TGTGCCAGCAGCGACCGGGACAGGGATCAGCCCCAGCATTTT,CASSDRDRDQPQHF
TRBJ2-3,.,TRBD1,TRBV4-1,TGCGCCAGCAGCCAACCCCGGGACAGGGGTGAAGATACGCAGTATTTT,CASSQPRDRGEDTQYF
TRBJ2-7,.,TRBD1,TRBV19,TGTGCCAGTTCCGGGACAGGGGTCTACGAGCAGTACTTC,CASSGTGVYEQYF
TRBJ1-2,once,TRBD1,TRBV19,TGTGCCAGTAGGGACAGGGGGGACTATGGCTACACCTTC,CASRDRGDYGYTF
TRBJ2-3,.,TRBD2,TRBV7-9,TGTGCCAGAGGGGGACTAGCGGGCACAGATACGCAGTATTTT,CARGGLAGTDTQYF
TRBJ1-1,few,.,TRBV5-4,TGTGCCAGCAGGGTATGGGGGGCAGACACTGAAGCTTTCTTT,CASRVWGADTEAFF
TRBJ1-1,.,.,TRBV5-4,TGTGCCAGCAGAGATCAGGGGTCTGAAGCTTTCTTT,CASRDQGSEAFF
TRBJ1-1,.,.,TRBV6-5,TGTGCCAGCAGTTACTCAATGGGAAACAGGAACACTGAAGCTTTCTTT,CASSYSMGNRNTEAFF